This T cell receptor beta chain emerged from a study of early T cells in non-severe SARS-CoV-2 infection. Overall study: The study sequenced bulk RNA from unsorted whole blood, with chains unpaired. Findings and caveats of the study: CD4 and private specificities were missed by VDJdb matching, which favored anti-spike CD8 responses.

This clonotype was detected many times. Its antigen is not identified. V gave up 6 bases and J gave up 3 bases, with 18 bases separating them. Germline V lookup: CDR1 KGHSH, CDR2 LQKENI. This CDR3 contains 15 residues. TCRdb re-analysed the 5' RACE reads in MiXCR, keeping a single row per CDR3 protein. The table lists around 59,000 distinct CDR3 sequences, 9.5% to 15% of them singletons. The chain carries TRBV18 and TRBJ2-7, with D possibly TRBD2 on 6 matching bases. Input material: whole blood. The sequence came from an adult who was a healthcare worker with PCR-confirmed SARS-CoV-2 infection or an uninfected control (not recorded which). CDR3 DNA: TGTGCCAGCTCCCCTCAAGCGGGCGACCGCTACGAGCAGTACTTC. Amino acids: CASSPQAGDRYEQYF.